Listed below are T cell receptor beta chains from one sample, sequenced in a study of OX40 agonist ivuxolimab in advanced cancers. TCRdb's table, derived via immunoSEQ multiplex PCR, lists solely in-frame clones and lacks some. The sample includes more than 60,000 clones, 65% to 85% of them seen just once. The source was CD4+ or CD8+ T cells sorted from blood, collected in a trial of the OX40 agonist ivuxolimab. These receptors all stem from an adult with an advanced solid tumor such as melanoma, head and neck, liver or kidney cancer. The CDR3 runs from the conserved cysteine through the conserved F or W. Each record gives: V gene, clone size, CDR3 protein. Only part of the rows carry a size: once, few, many, or a class if the clone is expanded.

TRBV7-6	.	CASSLRAPGQANVEQYF
TRBV7-9	.	CASSLLSDEQFF
TRBV6-6	.	CASSPDTASPYEQYF
TRBV6-1	.	CASSDPRSAGFSYEQYF
TRBV6-6	.	CASRDGASNQPQHF
TRBV7-2	.	CASSLVGTSGFKYNEQFF
TRBV5-1	.	CASSSRTANTGELFF
TRBV19	.	CASSSQGSAKAKNIQYF
TRBV15	.	CATSRGGGQGNYEQYF
TRBV5-1	.	CASSPGRGQGNYEQYF
TRBV6-6	.	CASSYGGSPNEKLFF
TRBV7-2	.	CASSQGLAGGADTQYF
TRBV18	.	CASSFRDSNTEAFF
TRBV5-1	once	CASSLTSGNTGELFF
TRBV6-1	.	CASSPISSYEQYF
TRBV7-2	.	CASSQEGQAVSGNTIYF
TRBV28	.	CASSSSQVSGNTIYF
TRBV6-5	.	CASSVRIGDEQFF
TRBV6-1	.	CASSEAWDTTEAFF
TRBV5-6	.	CASGIRTRSYEQYF
TRBV9	.	CASSVIPGGGGETQYF
TRBV7-2	.	CASSPRSSIGANVLTF
TRBV9	once	CARPGRIQETQYF
TRBV6-5	many	CASSYRQGNSPLHF
TRBV5-4	.	CASSLTGKDTEAFF
TRBV7-9	.	CASSKETGKVTQYF
TRBV28	once	CATQPDRARGELFF
TRBV5-1	.	CASSLDQSSTDTQYF
TRBV20-1	.	CRLEQGPTQYF
TRBV5-1	.	CASSLGLDIFETQYF
TRBV18	.	CASSLTETGGKEKLFF
TRBV6-6	.	CASSRMGQGAEKLFF
TRBV6-1	.	CASSEFGQGEGEQYF
TRBV6-5	.	CASSYGSRGGNQPQHF
TRBV2	.	CASGQVVNTEAFF
TRBV19	.	CASSKTGRSEAFF
TRBV19	once	CASSMVWDRSGNTIYF
TRBV25-1	.	CASSGGTGIYGYTF
TRBV28	few	CASRGQMNTEAFF
TRBV9	.	CASSSRGGADTGELFF